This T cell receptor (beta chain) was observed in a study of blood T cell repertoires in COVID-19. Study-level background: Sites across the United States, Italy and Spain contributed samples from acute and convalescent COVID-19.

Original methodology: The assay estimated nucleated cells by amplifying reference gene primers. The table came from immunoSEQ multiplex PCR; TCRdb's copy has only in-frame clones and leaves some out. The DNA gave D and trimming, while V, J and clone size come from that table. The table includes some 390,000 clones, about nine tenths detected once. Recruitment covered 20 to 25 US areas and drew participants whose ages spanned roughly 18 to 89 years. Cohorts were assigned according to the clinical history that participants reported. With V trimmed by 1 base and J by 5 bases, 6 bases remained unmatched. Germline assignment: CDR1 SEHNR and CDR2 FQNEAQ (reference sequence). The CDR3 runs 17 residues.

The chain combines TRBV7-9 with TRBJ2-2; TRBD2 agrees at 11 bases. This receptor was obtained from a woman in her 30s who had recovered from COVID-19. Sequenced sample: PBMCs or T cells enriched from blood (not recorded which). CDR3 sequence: CASSLGLAGRGTGELFF. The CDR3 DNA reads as TGTGCCAGCAGCTTAGGACTAGCGGGAAGAGGGACCGGGGAGCTGTTTTTT.